This T cell receptor (beta chain) appears in the sequencing data of a study of T cell responses to AZD1222 COVID-19 vaccine (TCRdb year 2021). The study in broad terms: A total of 233 trial participants underwent TCR sequencing, of whom nearly 210 had received two doses of AZD1222 and around 25 had received two doses of the MenACWY control vaccine. Trial participants were enrolled by age into 18-55, 56-69 and 70-plus year subgroups, with roughly 160, 29 and 62 TCR-sequenced participants respectively.

The investigation overall reported the following: In the small 56-69-year group, the increase in depth fell short of significance, most likely because of low power. Reportedly, close to half of the unique spike-specific TCRs recognized epitopes lying outside the regions that are mutated in the B.1.351 and B.1.1.7 variants. Because no samples from the day 14 peak response were available, repertoires could be characterized only after the peak T cell response. Spike-specific TCR breadth and depth rose significantly after two AZD1222 doses compared with day 0 and with MenACWY recipients. Only five to seven AZD1222 recipients were SARS-CoV-2 seropositive at baseline, limiting conclusions about previously exposed vaccinees. Most participants were white British and females outnumbered males, and the authors suggested that clonal diversity may have been underestimated. Vaccine-associated CD4 TCRs spanned the whole spike protein, with dominant responses in regions 160-218 and 743-854.

The sample's time point label, in plain terms: about 28 days (+/-7) after the second vaccine dose. AZD1222 recipients with second doses at about 4 weeks or about 12 weeks were pooled, because spike-specific TCR depth and breadth did not differ between schedules. Samples from vaccinated people were obtained from the UK trials COV001 and COV002, which included a single-blind randomized controlled phase 2/3 trial of AZD1222 (ChAdOx1 nCoV-19) in healthy adults. For TCRbeta chain sequencing, PBMC samples were collected from trial participants at day 0 and at day 28 after the second dose. The CDR3 regions of human TCRbeta chains were analyzed by immunosequencing. The paper's data handling went like this. Repertoire TCRs were matched against a reference library of SARS-CoV-2-specific TCRs generated with the MIRA antigen-specificity platform. Breadth was defined as the fraction of unique TCRs that were SARS-CoV-2-associated. Depth was defined as the fraction of total T cells that were SARS-CoV-2-associated. Using the MIRA data, each spike-specific TCR was mapped to the spike region that the TCR reacts to and placed in a CD4 or CD8 class. Log10-transformed breadth and depth values were compared by one-way ANOVA with Sidak's multiple comparisons tests. This is the immuneACCESS table as TCRdb keeps it, with only in-frame sequences that have V and J called. A part of the clones is gone; compared with another copy, unresolved V genes explain less than half, and the rest is unexplained. The DNA was the basis for D and trimming; V, J and clone size are from that table. This sample holds over 150,000 clones; more than 75% were observed only once. The ten largest clones add up to 4% to 5.5% of the sample.

Note on this clone: Its specific antigen is unknown. Within one base of it there is no much larger clone, and no base qualities were kept.

Clipping removes 3 bases from V and 4 bases from J, with 9 as the unmatched junction base count. The CDR3 runs 15 residues from the cysteine to the phenylalanine. The retained sequence is limited to the CDR3, 45 bases, with the frame set at the first base. CDR1 and CDR2 (MNHNS, SASEGT) derive from the germline V gene. The receptor comes from an adult who received the AZD1222 COVID-19 vaccine. Source: peripheral blood, taken 28 days after the second AZD1222 dose. The sequence is built from TRBV6-1 and TRBJ2-7, with TRBD1 identical over 7 junction bases. At the DNA level, the sequence is TGTGCCAGCAGTGACAGGGACAGCCCTCCATACGAGCAGTACTTC. It specifies CASSDRDSPPYEQYF.